The clone carrying this T cell receptor beta chain occurred a few times. V dropped 2 bases and J dropped 0 bases, with 8 bases sitting between them. Germline CDR1 SGHTA, CDR2 FQGNSA. This CDR3 has 16 residues. This sample was included in a study of T-cell memory formation after mild COVID-19. TCRdb reanalysed the 5' RACE reads using MiXCR and keeps one entry per CDR3 protein. Here the sample spans under 300,000 distinct CDR3 sequences, approximately 10% being singletons. Material for sequencing was PBMCs or a T cell subset sorted from them (not recorded which). V usage is TRBV7-2 and J usage is TRBJ1-6; D remains unclear. This TCR came from a man younger than 35 who had mild COVID-19 (a few samples of this study predate the infection). Cell type and time point are not known. CDR3 sequence reads: CASSLFSGSYNSPLHF. As DNA, the CDR3 is TGTGCCAGCAGCTTATTCTCCGGCTCCTATAATTCACCCCTCCACTTT.